A selection of T cell receptor beta chains follows, all from one sample in a study of blood T cell repertoires in COVID-19. Here immunoSEQ multiplex PCR was the method, and the copy in TCRdb shows in-frame clones only, minus some. The data show 200,000 to 250,000 clones, around 90% seen once. The sample taken for sequencing was peripheral blood. Source of these receptors: a man in his thirties or forties with COVID-19, enrolled during active disease. CDR3s include the opening cysteine and the closing phenylalanine or tryptophan. Fields, in order: V gene, clone size, J gene, D gene, CDR3 protein, CDR3 DNA. D genes are given only for firm matches. Some rows have no size entry. The others give once, few or many, or a class for an expanded clone.

TRBV9	-	TRBJ1-2	TRBD1	CASSVAAGQGGYGYTF	TGTGCCAGCAGCGTAGCTGCAGGACAGGGGGGTTATGGCTACACCTTC
TRBV6-5	-	TRBJ2-1	TRBD2	CARPERGPYNEQFF	TGTGCCAGGCCAGAGCGGGGGCCATACAATGAGCAGTTCTTC
TRBV9	-	TRBJ2-3	-	CASSVEIVTDTQYF	TGTGCCAGCAGCGTAGAAATAGTCACAGATACGCAGTATTTT
TRBV9	-	TRBJ1-2	TRBD1	CASSPGGQAFAGYGYTF	TGTGCCAGCAGCCCAGGGGGACAGGCATTCGCGGGGTATGGCTACACCTTC
TRBV24-1	once	TRBJ1-1	-	CATSDNRNTEAFF	TGTGCCACCAGTGATAACAGGAACACTGAAGCTTTCTTT
TRBV13	-	TRBJ1-2	TRBD1	CASSRRDRRRGGYTF	TGTGCCAGCAGCCGTAGGGACAGGCGCCGCGGCGGCTACACCTTC
TRBV2	-	TRBJ2-1	-	CASSTGFDEQFF	TGTGCCAGCAGTACAGGGTTCGATGAGCAGTTCTTC
TRBV11-2	-	TRBJ1-1	TRBD1	CASSSDRMNTEAFF	TGTGCCAGCAGCTCGGACAGGATGAACACTGAAGCTTTCTTT
TRBV4-1	-	TRBJ1-1	-	CASSQFPGITNTEAFF	TGCGCCAGCAGCCAATTTCCAGGGATCACGAACACTGAAGCTTTCTTT
TRBV7-3	-	TRBJ2-7	TRBD2	CASSLSGGNEQYF	TGTGCCAGCAGTCTCAGCGGGGGGAACGAGCAGTACTTC
TRBV5-5	-	TRBJ1-5	-	CASSLVAGAGNQPQHF	TGTGCCAGCAGCTTGGTGGCAGGGGCAGGCAATCAGCCCCAGCATTTT
TRBV4-1	-	TRBJ2-5	-	CASSQDSTDQETQYF	TGCGCCAGCAGCCAAGACTCAACAGACCAAGAGACCCAGTACTTC
TRBV7-9	-	TRBJ2-3	-	CASSLDWTQGHISDTQYF	TGTGCCAGCAGCTTAGATTGGACACAAGGCCATATCTCAGATACGCAGTATTTT
TRBV5-4	-	TRBJ2-1	TRBD2	CASSSGRAGGTDNEQFF	TGTGCCAGCAGCTCTGGTCGAGCGGGGGGCACGGACAATGAGCAGTTCTTC
TRBV5-1	once	TRBJ1-1	TRBD1	CASSVGQVNTEAFF	TGCGCCAGCAGCGTGGGACAGGTTAACACTGAAGCTTTCTTT
TRBV9	once	TRBJ2-5	-	CASSVGGAQETQYF	TGTGCCAGCAGCGTAGGGGGAGCCCAAGAGACCCAGTACTTC
TRBV5-4	once	TRBJ2-1	-	CASSLWLDNEQFF	TGTGCCAGCAGCTTGTGGTTAGACAATGAGCAGTTCTTC
TRBV2	-	TRBJ1-2	TRBD1	CASSEGGTGGFYGYTF	TGTGCCAGCAGTGAAGGGGGGACAGGGGGCTTCTATGGCTACACCTTC
TRBV5-6	-	TRBJ1-1	-	CASSRRVGARTEAFF	TGTGCCAGCAGCAGGCGGGTGGGGGCGCGCACTGAAGCTTTCTTT
TRBV5-6	-	TRBJ2-3	TRBD2	CASSLAGGLSDTQYF	TGTGCCAGCAGCTTGGCCGGGGGGTTATCGGATACGCAGTATTTT
TRBV4-1	-	TRBJ2-2	-	CASSQPGWRLNTGELFF	TGCGCCAGCAGCCAACCCGGGTGGCGTCTGAACACCGGGGAGCTGTTTTTT
TRBV15	-	TRBJ1-1	-	CATSREGRQVGTEAFF	TGTGCCACCAGCAGAGAAGGCAGACAGGTCGGCACTGAAGCTTTCTTT
TRBV5-6	-	TRBJ2-4	-	CASSKDRSRGAKNIQYF	TGTGCCAGCAGCAAAGACAGGTCTCGGGGAGCCAAAAACATTCAGTACTTC
TRBV3-1/TRBV3-2	-	TRBJ1-4	TRBD1	CASSQGPGTGGRKLFF	TGTGCCAGCAGCCAAGGCCCCGGGACAGGGGGTCGAAAACTGTTTTTT
TRBV6-5	-	TRBJ1-1	-	CASSRLQGIKSEAFF	TGTGCCAGCAGCAGACTGCAGGGGATAAAGTCTGAAGCTTTCTTT